This section outlines one T cell receptor (beta chain) sequence together with its context. This clone was found a few times. Its target antigen remains unknown. No base qualities exist here, and no much larger clone lies one base off it. TCRbeta CDR3 regions were amplified from genomic DNA by means of the immunoSEQ Assay, a bias-controlled multiplex PCR. The paper's processing steps were these. The number of nucleated cells in each sample was estimated by amplification of reference gene primers within the assay. To quantify the absolute abundance of each unique TCRbeta CDR3 rearrangement, sequence reads were collapsed and filtered. For each sample, productive Simpson clonality was calculated as the square root of Simpson's diversity index over productive rearrangements. Sourced from immuneACCESS, this table was stored by TCRdb with only in-frame sequences that have V and J called. A share of the clones is absent; for the studies checked, an unresolved V gene accounts for under half, and the remainder has no known explanation. V and J calls and clone size are as listed in that table; D and trimming were resolved from the DNA. The sample table shows about 220,000 clones, and roughly 90% are seen once. In total, the top ten clones hold about 2.4% of the sample.

Participants in the prospective study were enrolled through a virtual design, were aged 18 to 89 years, and lived in roughly 26 United States geographic areas. In the prospective study, cohorts were assigned on the basis of participant-reported clinical history obtained from a screening survey and a study questionnaire. Recovered participants in ImmuneRACE Cohort 3 were defined by two consecutive negative NP/OP PCR tests, clearance by a healthcare professional, or resolution of symptoms. Mobile phlebotomists in the prospective study collected whole blood, serum and a nasopharyngeal or oropharyngeal swab from every participant. Over an approximately 2-month period, participants in the prospective study had the option of providing additional blood draws and questionnaires. Blood samples from the prospective study were shipped frozen or at room temperature prior to DNA extraction. Trimming takes 3 bases off V and 6 bases off J; junction bases not matched to a gene: 8. CDR1 and CDR2 are drawn from the germline V gene: SGHVS, FNYEAQ. Measured from the cysteine to the phenylalanine, the CDR3 is 16 residues long. Only the CDR3 portion is preserved as DNA: 48 bases, with reading frame beginning at the first base.

The data stem from a study of blood T cell repertoires in COVID-19 (dated by TCRdb to 2018 to 2021). As for the study more broadly: Collaborator samples came from the United States, Italy and Spain and covered acute and convalescent phases of COVID-19. The repertoires were released in a freely available public database intended as a resource for research on the immune response to SARS-CoV-2. The dataset comprised deeply sampled blood TCRbeta repertoires from subjects exposed to, actively infected with, or recovered from COVID-19. HLA class I and class II types, where available, came from metadata supplied by the sample provider rather than from assay-based typing. Samples were obtained from the ongoing ImmuneRACE study (first 160 participants) and from over a thousand subjects provided by 6 global collaborators. Nearly every sample came with metadata listing a de-identified subject ID, COVID-19 status, age in years and sex. The prospective study material was composed of cDNA or gDNA derived from T cells, B-cell-depleted T cells, or PBMCs.

The investigation overall reported the following: Clinical and demographic metadata were provided uncurated, with the amount varying by source and participant.

The source is a woman aged 25 to 39 who had recovered from COVID-19. Sequenced sample: PBMCs or T cells enriched from blood (not recorded which). The chain was built from TRBV7-6 and TRBJ2-2, with 9 central nucleotides matching TRBD1. The CDR3 sequence is CASSFGNRGRSGELFF. The DNA sequence is TGTGCCAGCAGCTTCGGGAACAGGGGGCGGTCCGGGGAGCTGTTTTTT.